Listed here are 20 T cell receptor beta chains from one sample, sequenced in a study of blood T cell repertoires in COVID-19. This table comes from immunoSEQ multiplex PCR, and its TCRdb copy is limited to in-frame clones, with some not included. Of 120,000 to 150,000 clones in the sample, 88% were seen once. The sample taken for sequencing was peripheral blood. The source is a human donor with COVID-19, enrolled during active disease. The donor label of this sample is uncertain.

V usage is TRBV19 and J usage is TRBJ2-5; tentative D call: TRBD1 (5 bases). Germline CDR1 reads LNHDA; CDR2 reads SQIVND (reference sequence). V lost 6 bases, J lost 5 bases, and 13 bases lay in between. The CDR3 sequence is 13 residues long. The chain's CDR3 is CASSQGIGETQYF. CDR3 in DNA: TGTGCCAGTAGCCAGGGTATCGGGGAGACCCAGTACTTC.

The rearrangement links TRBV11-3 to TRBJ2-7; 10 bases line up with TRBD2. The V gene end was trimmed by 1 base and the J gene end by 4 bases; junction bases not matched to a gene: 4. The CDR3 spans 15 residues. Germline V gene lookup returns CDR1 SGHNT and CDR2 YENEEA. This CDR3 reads CASSLVPSGRYEQYF. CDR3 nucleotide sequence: TGTGCCAGCAGCTTAGTTCCTAGCGGGAGATACGAGCAGTACTTC.

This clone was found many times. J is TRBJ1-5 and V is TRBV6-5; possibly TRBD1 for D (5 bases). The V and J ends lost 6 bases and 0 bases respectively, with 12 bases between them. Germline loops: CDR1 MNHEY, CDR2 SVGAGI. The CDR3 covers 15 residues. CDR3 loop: CASRVQVSSNQPQHF. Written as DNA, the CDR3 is TGTGCCAGCAGGGTACAGGTTTCTAGCAATCAGCCCCAGCATTTT.

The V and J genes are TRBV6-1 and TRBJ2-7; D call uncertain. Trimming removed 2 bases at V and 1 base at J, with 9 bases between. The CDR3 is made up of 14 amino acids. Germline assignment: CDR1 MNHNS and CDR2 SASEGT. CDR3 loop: CASSEQETSYEQYF. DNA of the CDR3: TGTGCCAGCAGTGAACAAGAGACTTCCTACGAGCAGTACTTC.

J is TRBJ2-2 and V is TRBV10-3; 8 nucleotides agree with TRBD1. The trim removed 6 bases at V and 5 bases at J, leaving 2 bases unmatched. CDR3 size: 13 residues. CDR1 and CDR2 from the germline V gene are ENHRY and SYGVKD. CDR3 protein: CAIRDRETGELFF. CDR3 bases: TGTGCCATCAGGGACAGGGAGACCGGGGAGCTGTTTTTT.

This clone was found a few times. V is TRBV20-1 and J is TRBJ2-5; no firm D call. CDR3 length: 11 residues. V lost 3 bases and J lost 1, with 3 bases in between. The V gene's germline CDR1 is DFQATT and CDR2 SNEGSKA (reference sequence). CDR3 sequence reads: CSASIQETQYF. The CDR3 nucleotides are TGCAGTGCTAGCATCCAAGAGACCCAGTACTTC.

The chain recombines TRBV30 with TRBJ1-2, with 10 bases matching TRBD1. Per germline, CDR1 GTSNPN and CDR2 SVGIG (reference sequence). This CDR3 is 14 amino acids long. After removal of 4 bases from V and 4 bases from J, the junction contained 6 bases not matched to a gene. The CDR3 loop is CAWTGDRGFYGYTF. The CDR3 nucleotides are TGTGCCTGGACCGGGGACAGGGGATTCTATGGCTACACCTTC.

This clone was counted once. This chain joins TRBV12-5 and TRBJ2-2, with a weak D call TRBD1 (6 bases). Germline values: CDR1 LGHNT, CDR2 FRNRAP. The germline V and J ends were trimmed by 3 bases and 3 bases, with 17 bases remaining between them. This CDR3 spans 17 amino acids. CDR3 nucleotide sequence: TGTGCTAGTGGTTTAACTGAGGGGGACCCGGACACCGGGGAGCTGTTTTTT. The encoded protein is CASGLTEGDPDTGELFF. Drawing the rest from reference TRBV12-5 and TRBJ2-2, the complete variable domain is DARVTQTPRHKVTEMGQEVTMRCQPILGHNTVFWYRQTMMQGLELLAYFRNRAPLDDSGMPKDRFSAEMPDATLATLKIQPSEPRDSAVYFCASGLTEGDPDTGELFFGEGSRLTVL.

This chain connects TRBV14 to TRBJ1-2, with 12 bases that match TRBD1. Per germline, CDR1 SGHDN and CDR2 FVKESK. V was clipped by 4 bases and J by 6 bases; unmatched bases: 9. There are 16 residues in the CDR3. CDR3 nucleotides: TGTGCCAGCAGCCCCCGGGACAGGGGGCGCTTCGATGGCTACACCTTC. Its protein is CASSPRDRGRFDGYTF.

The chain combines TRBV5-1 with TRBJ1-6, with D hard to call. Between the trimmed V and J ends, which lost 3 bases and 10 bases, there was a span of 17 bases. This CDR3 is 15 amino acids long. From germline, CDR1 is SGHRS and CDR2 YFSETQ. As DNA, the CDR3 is TGCGCCAGCAGCTCCCTGGCCACCGGGGAATCACCCCTCCACTTT. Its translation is CASSSLATGESPLHF.

In nucleotides, the CDR3 is TGTGCCAGCAGCCAAGGCGGACAAGAAGCTTTCTTT. This gives the protein CASSQGGQEAFF. The J gene is TRBJ1-1, the V gene TRBV3-1 (or the pseudogene TRBV3-2); a weak D match, TRBD1 (5 bases). Trimming took off 1 base at V and 8 bases at J, with 8 bases between the two ends. Germline V gene lookup returns CDR1 LGHDT and CDR2 YNNKEL (reference sequence). The CDR3 loop spans 12 amino acids.

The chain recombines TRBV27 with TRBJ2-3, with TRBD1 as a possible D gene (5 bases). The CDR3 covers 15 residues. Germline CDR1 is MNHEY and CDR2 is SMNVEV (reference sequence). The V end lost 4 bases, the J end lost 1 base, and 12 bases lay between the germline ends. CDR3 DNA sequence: TGTGCCAGCAGTTCGACAGCGCCCCGCACAGATACGCAGTATTTT. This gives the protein CASSSTAPRTDTQYF.

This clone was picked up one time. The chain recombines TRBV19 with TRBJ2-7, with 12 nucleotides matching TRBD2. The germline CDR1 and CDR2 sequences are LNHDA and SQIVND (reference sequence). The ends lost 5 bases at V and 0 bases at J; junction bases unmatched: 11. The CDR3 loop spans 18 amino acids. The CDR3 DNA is TGTGCCAGTAGTCCCTCTAGCGGGGGGGCCCCGAGCTCCTACGAGCAGTACTTC. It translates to CASSPSSGGAPSSYEQYF.

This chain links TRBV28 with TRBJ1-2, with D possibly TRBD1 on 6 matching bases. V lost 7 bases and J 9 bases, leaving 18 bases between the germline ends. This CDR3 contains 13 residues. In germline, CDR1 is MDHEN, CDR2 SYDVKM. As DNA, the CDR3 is TGTGCCAGCAACCTCGGACAGCCAAGCCGCTACACCTTC. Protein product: CASNLGQPSRYTF.

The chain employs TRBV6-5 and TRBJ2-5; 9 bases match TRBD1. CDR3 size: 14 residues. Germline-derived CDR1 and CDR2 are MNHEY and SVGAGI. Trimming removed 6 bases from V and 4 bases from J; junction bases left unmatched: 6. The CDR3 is CASRLTGGGETQYF. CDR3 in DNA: TGTGCCAGCAGGCTAACAGGGGGCGGAGAGACCCAGTACTTC.

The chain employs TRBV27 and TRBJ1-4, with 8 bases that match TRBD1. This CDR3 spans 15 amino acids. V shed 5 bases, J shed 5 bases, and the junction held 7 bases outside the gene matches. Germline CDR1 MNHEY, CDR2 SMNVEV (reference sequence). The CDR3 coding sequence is TGTGCCAGCAGTCAAACAGGGGGTACCAATGAAAAACTGTTTTTT. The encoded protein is CASSQTGGTNEKLFF.

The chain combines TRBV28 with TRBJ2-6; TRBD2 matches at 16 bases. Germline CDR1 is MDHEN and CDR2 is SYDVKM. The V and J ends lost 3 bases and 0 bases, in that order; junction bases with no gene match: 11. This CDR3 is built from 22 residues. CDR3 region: CASSLVGGTSGGGHSGANVLTF. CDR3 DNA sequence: TGTGCCAGCAGTTTGGTCGGTGGGACTAGCGGGGGGGGACACTCTGGGGCCAACGTCCTGACTTTC.

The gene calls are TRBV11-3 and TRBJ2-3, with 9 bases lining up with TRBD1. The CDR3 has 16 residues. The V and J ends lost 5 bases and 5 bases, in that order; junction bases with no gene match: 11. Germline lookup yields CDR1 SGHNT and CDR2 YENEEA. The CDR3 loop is CASSGRDRVVQDTQYF. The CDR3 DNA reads TGTGCCAGCAGCGGGAGGGACAGGGTAGTTCAAGATACGCAGTATTTT.

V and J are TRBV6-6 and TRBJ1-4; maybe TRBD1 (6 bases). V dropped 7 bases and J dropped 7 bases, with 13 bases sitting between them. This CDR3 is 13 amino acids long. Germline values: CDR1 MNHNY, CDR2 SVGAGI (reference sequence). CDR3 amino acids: CASNQGGGEKLFF. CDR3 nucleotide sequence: TGTGCCAGCAACCAGGGAGGGGGTGAAAAACTGTTTTTT.

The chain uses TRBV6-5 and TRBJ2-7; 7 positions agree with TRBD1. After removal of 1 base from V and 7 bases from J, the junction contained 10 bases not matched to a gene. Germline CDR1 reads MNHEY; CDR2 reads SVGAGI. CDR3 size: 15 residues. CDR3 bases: TGTGCCAGCAGTTACTATGACAGGGTGTCGGGGGAGCAGTACTTC. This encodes CASSYYDRVSGEQYF.